The source of this T cell receptor beta chain is a study of blood T cell repertoires in COVID-19 (dated by TCRdb to the early 2020s). Background on the whole study: Samples from collaborators originated in the United States, Italy and Spain and spanned both the acute and convalescent phases of COVID-19. The material from the prospective study consisted of cDNA or gDNA derived from T cells, B-cell-depleted T cells, or PBMCs. Deeply sampled blood TCRbeta repertoires from subjects exposed to, actively infected with, or recovered from COVID-19 were included in the dataset. The repertoires were released in a freely available public database intended as a resource for research on the immune response to SARS-CoV-2. The samples were drawn from two sources: the first 160 participants of the ongoing ImmuneRACE study, and 1,000 to 1,500 subjects contributed by 6 global collaborators. The sample metadata nearly always contained a de-identified subject ID, COVID-19 status, age in years and sex. Where available, HLA class I and class II types were obtained from metadata supplied by the sample provider rather than from assay-based typing.

Collaborating institutions collected whole blood in K2EDTA tubes following their own protocols. For TCRbeta analysis, collaborator samples were shipped as frozen whole blood, as isolated PBMCs, or as DNA extracted from either sample type. CDR1 and CDR2, per the germline V gene, are MGHDK and SYGVNS. The junction shows trimming of 7 bases on V and 5 bases on J, and the gene matches do not reach 12 bases of it. The cysteine opens and the phenylalanine closes a CDR3 of 15 amino acids. The DNA shown is the 45-base CDR3, in frame from base 1. Turning to this clone: The target of this receptor is not known. No much larger clone exists at a distance of one base, and base qualities are not known.

TCRbeta CDR3 regions were amplified from genomic DNA by means of the immunoSEQ Assay, a bias-controlled multiplex PCR. Per the source publication's procedure: The number of nucleated cells in each sample was estimated by amplification of reference gene primers within the assay. Sequence reads were collapsed and filtered to measure the absolute abundance of every unique TCRbeta CDR3 rearrangement. For each sample, productive Simpson clonality was calculated as the square root of Simpson's diversity index over productive rearrangements. This immuneACCESS table, as held by TCRdb, lists in-frame sequences with V and J called but not all clones. Of the missing ones, under half trace to an unresolved V gene in checked studies; the others have no known cause. V and J calls and clone size are copied from that table; D and trimming were computed from the DNA. The sample data list roughly 73,000 clones, and roughly 79% of these were observed just once. The ten largest make up roughly 20% of the sample.

General study outcomes and caveats: The quantity of clinical and demographic metadata differed by source and by participant and was supplied without curation.

This chain joins TRBV25-1 to TRBJ2-3, and 7 bases in between align with TRBD2. The sequenced sample consisted of peripheral blood. The TCR sequence derives from a woman in her 70s with acute or convalescent COVID-19. In nucleotides, the sequence is TGTGCCAGCAACCCCGGGGGGAGCGGAAAAGATACGCAGTATTTT. Its protein reads: CASNPGGSGKDTQYF. Joined to the reference TRBV25-1 and TRBJ2-3 proteins, this CDR3 gives the full variable domain: EADIYQTPRYLVIGTGKKITLECSQTMGHDKMYWYQQDPGMELHLIHYSYGVNSTEKGDLSSESTVSRIRTEHFPLTLESARPSHTSQYLCASNPGGSGKDTQYFGPGTRLTVL.